A single sample is the source of the 18 T cell receptor beta chains below, sequenced in a study of T cells in localized non-small cell lung cancer. The assay was immunoSEQ multiplex PCR, and TCRdb's table has in-frame clones only and misses some. The table shows more than 20,000 clones, with roughly 90% occurring only once. Sequencing used peripheral blood, obtained before any cancer treatment. Receptors originate from a male donor at least 60 years old with stage I squamous cell lung carcinoma.

The CDR3 loop reads CASSYGAELNEQFF. The CDR3 nucleotides read TGTGCCAGCAGTTACGGGGCAGAGCTCAATGAGCAGTTCTTC. This chain links TRBV6-6 with TRBJ2-1; perhaps TRBD1 as D (5 bases). V was shortened by 2 bases and J by 6 bases, with 11 bases between the two germline ends. Germline CDR1 and CDR2: MNHNY and SVGAGI (reference sequence). CDR3 length: 14 amino acids.

The chain recombines TRBV5-1 with TRBJ1-4; no definite D call. The CDR3 runs to 13 residues. The V end was cut by 5 bases, the J end by 4 bases, with 9 bases between. Germline V gene data show CDR1 as SGHRS and CDR2 as YFSETQ. The CDR3 reads CASRVTVNEKLFF. Written as DNA, the CDR3 is TGCGCCAGCAGGGTTACAGTTAATGAAAAACTGTTTTTT.

The rearrangement joins TRBV28 to TRBJ2-1, with 11 bases identical to TRBD1. CDR1 and CDR2 (germline): MDHEN, SYDVKM. CDR3 length equals 15 residues. Unmatched junction bases numbered 1, after V lost 4 bases and J lost 2 bases. CDR3: CASSSGQGAYNEQFF. The CDR3 DNA sequence: TGTGCCAGCAGTTCGGGACAGGGGGCCTACAATGAGCAGTTCTTC.

This chain joins TRBV28 and TRBJ1-2, with TRBD1 matching 8 bases. V lost 8 bases and J lost 4; bases outside the gene matches: 3. The CDR3 has 12 residues. Germline V gene sequence: CDR1 MDHEN, CDR2 SYDVKM. The CDR3 reads CASHTGGYGYTF. The CDR3 nucleotides read TGTGCCAGCCATACAGGGGGCTATGGCTACACCTTC.

This clone was counted only a few times. The V call is TRBV29-1, the J call TRBJ1-2, with 10 positions matching TRBD1. V dropped 4 bases and J dropped 1; count of bases not matched to a gene: 3. CDR1 and CDR2 from the germline V gene are SQVTM and ANQGSEA. The CDR3 has 14 residues. CDR3 in DNA: TGCAGCGTTGGGGGACAGGGGATTAACTATGGCTACACCTTC. Translation gives CSVGGQGINYGYTF.

The V gene is TRBV19, the J gene TRBJ1-3; no clear D gene. Germline V gene data show CDR1 as LNHDA and CDR2 as SQIVND (reference sequence). There are 16 residues in the CDR3. V lost 3 bases and J lost 0, with 12 bases in between. The CDR3 protein is CASSIYSGISGNTIYF. The CDR3, as DNA: TGTGCCAGTAGTATTTATAGTGGAATCTCTGGAAACACCATATATTTT.

This clone appeared a single time. The V call is TRBV28, the J call TRBJ1-4, with D possibly TRBD1 on 5 matching bases. V lost 4 bases and J lost 0, with 12 bases in between. The CDR3 covers 16 residues. The germline CDR1 and CDR2 sequences are MDHEN and SYDVKM. The CDR3 sequence is CASSSPGGPTNEKLFF. The DNA for the CDR3 is TGTGCCAGCAGTTCCCCCGGGGGTCCAACTAATGAAAAACTGTTTTTT.

The chain employs TRBV5-4 and TRBJ1-1; the match to TRBD1 covers 8 bases. Germline-derived CDR1 and CDR2 are SGHNT and YYREEE (reference sequence). With 4 bases clipped from V and 7 bases from J, the junction kept 21 bases outside the gene matches. The CDR3 spans 18 residues. CDR3 nucleotides: TGTGCCAGCAGCGTGGGAGGACAGGGAGGGACGTCCCGGTTTGAAGCTTTCTTT. Protein sequence: CASSVGGQGGTSRFEAFF.

The J gene is TRBJ1-1, the V gene TRBV27, with a possible D match to TRBD1 (6 bases). The CDR3 covers 14 residues. Trimming stripped 3 bases from V and 8 bases from J, with 16 bases between. The germline V gene encodes CDR1 MNHEY and CDR2 SMNVEV (reference sequence). The CDR3 DNA is TGTGCCAGCAGTTTTTTCCGGGACACCTTAGAAGCTTTCTTT. This sequence encodes CASSFFRDTLEAFF.

V is TRBV10-3 and J is TRBJ1-4; the D is unclear. Germline CDR1 is ENHRY and CDR2 is SYGVKD. The CDR3 spans 15 residues. Trimming removed 5 bases from V and 4 bases from J, with 14 bases in between. The CDR3 DNA sequence: TGTGCCATCAGTCCCGCCGGAGGCCTTAATGAAAAACTGTTTTTT. Translation gives CAISPAGGLNEKLFF.

This clone has only a few counts. This chain joins TRBV30 and TRBJ1-1, with a weak D call TRBD1 (6 bases). The CDR3 contains 12 residues. CDR1 and CDR2 (germline): GTSNPN, SVGIG (reference sequence). V lost 7 bases and J lost 6, with 15 bases in between. CDR3 DNA: TGTGCCTTACAGGGCAGAGAGGCTGAAGCTTTCTTT. As protein: CALQGREAEAFF.

The V and J genes are TRBV9 and TRBJ2-7; D is ambiguous. The CDR3 runs 13 residues. Looked up from germline, CDR1 is SGDLS and CDR2 is YYNGEE. The ends were cut back, 2 bases at V and 6 bases at J, with 12 bases in the middle. The CDR3 reads CASSVRPVGEQYF. For the CDR3, the DNA is TGTGCCAGCAGCGTGAGACCGGTCGGCGAGCAGTACTTC.

V gene TRBV4-3 combines with J gene TRBJ2-1; 7 bases fit TRBD2. V shed 1 base, J shed 7 bases, and the junction held 4 bases outside the gene matches. Per germline, CDR1 LGHNA and CDR2 YSLEER. This CDR3 is built from 14 residues. This CDR3 is CASSQGTRMNEQFF. As DNA, the CDR3 is TGCGCCAGCAGCCAAGGGACTAGGATGAATGAGCAGTTCTTC.

This clone has a single count. The chain combines TRBV6-5 with TRBJ1-6, with unresolved D. The CDR3 runs to 12 residues. Trimming stripped 10 bases from V and 4 bases from J, with 8 bases between. Germline V CDR1 and CDR2: MNHEY, SVGAGI. The CDR3 protein is CATRRYNSPLHF. CDR3 bases: TGTGCCACCCGTAGGTATAATTCACCCCTCCACTTT.

The V call is TRBV10-3, the J call TRBJ2-4, with a weak D call TRBD1 (5 bases). Germline assignment: CDR1 ENHRY and CDR2 SYGVKD. CDR3 length equals 17 residues. The V end lost 0 bases, the J end lost 0 bases, and 12 bases lay between the germline ends. The CDR3 sequence: CAISESTRALAKNIQYF. As DNA, the CDR3 is TGTGCCATCAGTGAGTCGACCAGGGCCTTAGCCAAAAACATTCAGTACTTC.

As DNA, the CDR3 is TGTGCCAGCAGTGAGGGGGGAACAACCTACGAGCAGTACTTC. Encoded protein: CASSEGGTTYEQYF. The V and J genes are TRBV2 and TRBJ2-7, with a weak D call TRBD2 (6 bases). Looked up from germline, CDR1 is SNHLY and CDR2 is FYNNEI. The CDR3 covers 14 residues. Trimming removed 3 bases at V and 2 bases at J, with 11 bases between.

V gene TRBV5-1 combines with J gene TRBJ2-7; TRBD1 matches at 8 bases. The CDR3 runs to 15 residues. With V trimmed by 4 bases and J by 3 bases, 9 bases remained unmatched. CDR1 is SGHRS, CDR2 YFSETQ, per germline. The CDR3 DNA is TGCGCCAGCAGCGGTGGGACAGGAAGCTACTACGAGCAGTACTTC. It codes for CASSGGTGSYYEQYF.

The chain combines TRBV27 with TRBJ2-7, with 13 positions matching TRBD2. Per the germline V gene, CDR1 is MNHEY and CDR2 is SMNVEV (reference sequence). The CDR3 covers 17 residues. V was pared by 3 bases and J by 0 bases, with 5 bases of the junction left unmatched. CDR3 loop: CASSFFWTSGSSYEQYF. The CDR3 coding sequence is TGTGCCAGCAGTTTTTTCTGGACTAGCGGGAGCTCCTACGAGCAGTACTTC.